One sample yielded the 22 T cell receptor beta chains listed below, sequenced in a study of shared clonotypes between healthy human individuals. The table came from immunoSEQ multiplex PCR; TCRdb's copy has only in-frame clones and leaves some out. The sample lists around 550,000 clones, approximately 95% occurring once. CD45RO-negative, CCR7-positively selected cells formed the naive CD8 fraction, excluding terminally differentiated effector memory CD45RA+ cells. The source material was naive CD8+ T cells sorted from blood. All receptors derive from a woman in her twenties or thirties in good health.

This clone was picked up one time. CDR3 region: CASSGRTRSTDTQYF. CDR3 nucleotides: TGTGCCAGCAGCGGCCGGACAAGAAGCACAGATACGCAGTATTTT. V is TRBV9 and J is TRBJ2-3; perhaps TRBD1 as D (5 bases). Germline loops: CDR1 SGDLS, CDR2 YYNGEE. This CDR3 comprises 15 residues. V lost 3 bases to trimming and J lost 0 bases, with 11 bases between them.

This chain connects TRBV27 to TRBJ2-7; 9 nucleotides line up with TRBD1. The junction had 4 bases not matched to a gene; V was cut back by 0 bases and J by 1 base. This CDR3 has 16 amino acids. Germline V gene data show CDR1 as MNHEY and CDR2 as SMNVEV (reference sequence). The CDR3 sequence: CASSLSYGTGSYEQYF. CDR3 nucleotide sequence: TGTGCCAGCAGTTTATCGTATGGGACAGGGTCCTACGAGCAGTACTTC.

V and J are TRBV27 and TRBJ1-2; D might be TRBD1 (5 bases). The CDR3 runs to 12 residues. Trimming stripped 2 bases from V and 8 bases from J, with 9 bases between. CDR1 MNHEY and CDR2 SMNVEV come from the germline V gene (reference sequence). The CDR3 DNA reads as TGTGCCAGCAGTTTAGCAGGGAGCGGCTACACCTTC. This sequence encodes CASSLAGSGYTF.

The chain couples TRBV5-6 to TRBJ1-3; D is perhaps TRBD1 (6 bases). CDR1 SGHDT and CDR2 YYEEEE come from the germline V gene. This CDR3 has 14 amino acids. The germline V and J ends were trimmed by 3 bases and 1 base, with 8 bases remaining between them. CDR3 amino acids: CASSWGTSGNTIYF. The DNA for the CDR3 is TGTGCCAGCAGCTGGGGGACATCTGGAAACACCATATATTTT.

The chain links TRBV29-1 to TRBJ1-1; TRBD1 agrees at 8 bases. V lost 6 bases, J lost 1 base, and 13 bases stayed unmatched. Germline V gene data show CDR1 as SQVTM and CDR2 as ANQGSEA. The CDR3 extends over 16 amino acids. CDR3 residues: CSVLGTGGGRNTEAFF. The CDR3 nucleotides are TGCAGCGTCCTCGGGACAGGCGGAGGGAGGAACACTGAAGCTTTCTTT.

This sequence joins TRBV7-2 and TRBJ1-2; D is perhaps TRBD1 (5 bases). The CDR3 contains 15 residues. Trimming pared 1 base from V and 4 bases from J, leaving 13 bases between. CDR1 is SGHTA and CDR2 is FQGNSA in the germline V gene. The CDR3 DNA follows: TGTGCCAGCAGCTTAGATGACAGATCTTTCTATGGCTACACCTTC. This codes for CASSLDDRSFYGYTF.

The chain employs TRBV6-5 and TRBJ1-1; D gene uncertain. Per germline, CDR1 MNHEY and CDR2 SVGAGI. The CDR3 runs to 15 residues. The V end was cut by 3 bases, the J end by 0 bases, with 11 bases between. The CDR3 DNA is TGTGCCAGCAGTTATAGCCCGGGAATGAACACTGAAGCTTTCTTT. The encoded protein is CASSYSPGMNTEAFF.

The CDR3 DNA reads as TGTGCCAGCAGTAACTCCCAGGCGGGAGTTGGTAATGAGCAGTTCTTC. It encodes CASSNSQAGVGNEQFF. The chain is built from TRBV5-6 and TRBJ2-1; 7 bases fit TRBD2. V dropped 5 bases and J dropped 7; count of bases not matched to a gene: 15. Germline V gene data show CDR1 as SGHDT and CDR2 as YYEEEE. The CDR3 sequence is 16 residues long.

As for this clone: This specimen includes other DNA sequences encoding the same CDR3. The CDR3 DNA is TGTGCCAGCAGAACGGGGTCCTACGAGCAGTACTTC. The encoded protein is CASRTGSYEQYF. The chain employs TRBV28 and TRBJ2-7; the D gene is possibly TRBD2 (5 bases). CDR3 length: 12 amino acids. Trimming took off 6 bases at V and 1 base at J, with 7 bases between the two ends. Germline assignment: CDR1 MDHEN and CDR2 SYDVKM.

The V gene is TRBV28, the J gene TRBJ2-7; D may correspond to TRBD1 or TRBD2 (6 bases each). Trimming cost V 8 bases and J 6 bases, with 11 bases left between them. Germline CDR1 reads MDHEN; CDR2 reads SYDVKM. The CDR3 sequence is 11 residues long. CDR3 nucleotide sequence: TGTGCCAGCTCCAGGGGACTCGAGCAGTACTTC. This translates into CASSRGLEQYF.

This clone was seen a handful of times. The sample has other DNA sequences that encode this CDR3 too. The V call is TRBV28, the J call TRBJ1-2; D gene ambiguous. The germline CDR1 and CDR2 sequences are MDHEN and SYDVKM. The CDR3 consists of 11 residues. V was cut by 3 bases and J by 2 bases, with 1 base left in between. CDR3 sequence: CASSLNYGYTF. The CDR3 coding sequence is TGTGCCAGCAGTTTGAACTATGGCTACACCTTC.

J is TRBJ2-7 and V is TRBV7-3; a possible D gene is TRBD2 (6 bases). This CDR3 is 13 amino acids long. V dropped 5 bases and J dropped 4 bases, with 12 bases sitting between them. CDR1 SGHTA and CDR2 FQGTGA come from the germline V gene. The CDR3 DNA sequence: TGTGCCAGCAGCGCCGGGACTTTATACGAGCAGTACTTC. Its protein product is CASSAGTLYEQYF. Full variable domain (rest looked up from reference TRBV7-3 and TRBJ2-7): GAGVSQTPSNKVTEKGKYVELRCDPISGHTALYWYRQSLGQGPEFLIYFQGTGAADDSGLPNDRFFAVRPEGSVSTLKIQRTERGDSAVYLCASSAGTLYEQYFGPGTRLTVT.

The chain is built from TRBV27 and TRBJ2-7; 10 bases match TRBD2. Germline CDR1 and CDR2: MNHEY and SMNVEV (reference sequence). With 5 bases clipped from V and 4 bases from J, the junction kept 8 bases outside the gene matches. The CDR3 is 15 amino acids. Here the CDR3 reads CASSDASGSMYEQYF. DNA for the CDR3: TGTGCCAGCAGTGATGCTAGCGGGAGTATGTACGAGCAGTACTTC.

The chain carries TRBV5-4 and TRBJ2-1, with 9 bases lining up with TRBD1. The ends lost 7 bases at V and 5 bases at J; junction bases unmatched: 4. Germline-derived CDR1 and CDR2 are SGHNT and YYREEE (reference sequence). CDR3 length: 13 amino acids. The CDR3 sequence is CASGTGSNNEQFF. For the CDR3, the DNA is TGTGCCAGCGGGACAGGGTCAAACAATGAGCAGTTCTTC.

The rearrangement links TRBV7-9 to TRBJ2-2, with 7 positions matching TRBD1. This CDR3 contains 15 residues. Germline CDR1 is SEHNR and CDR2 is FQNEAQ (reference sequence). Losses at the gene ends were 3 bases for V and 1 base for J; bases not matched to a gene: 2. Here the CDR3 DNA reads TGTGCCAGCAGCTTCCGGACAGGGAACACCGGGGAGCTGTTTTTT. Its translation: CASSFRTGNTGELFF.

The chain carries TRBV6-5 and TRBJ2-1, with TRBD1 identical over 7 bases. CDR3 length: 14 residues. The V gene's germline CDR1 is MNHEY and CDR2 SVGAGI. V shed 6 bases, J shed 5 bases, and the junction held 7 bases outside the gene matches. CDR3 in amino acids: CASRIPGTDNEQFF. In DNA form, the CDR3 reads TGTGCCAGCAGAATACCCGGGACAGACAATGAGCAGTTCTTC.

V and J are TRBV2 and TRBJ2-3; D unresolved. Per germline, CDR1 SNHLY and CDR2 FYNNEI. The CDR3 is 12 residues long. V lost 8 bases and J lost 8, with 14 bases in between. CDR3 bases: TGTGCCAGCCACGATTTGAAAACTACGCAGTATTTT. Translating it yields CASHDLKTTQYF.

The chain links TRBV10-3 to TRBJ1-3; weak D call: TRBD1 (5 bases). In germline, CDR1 is ENHRY, CDR2 SYGVKD. The V gene lost 4 bases and the J gene lost 0 bases, with 10 bases spanning the gap. This CDR3 is built from 15 residues. The CDR3 DNA is TGTGCCATCAGTGGGGACGGACTCTCTGGAAACACCATATATTTT. It encodes CAISGDGLSGNTIYF.

V is TRBV13 and J is TRBJ2-7; a possible D gene is TRBD2 (5 bases). The V end was cut by 2 bases, the J end by 0 bases, with 8 bases between. Germline V lookup: CDR1 PRHDT, CDR2 FYEKMQ (reference sequence). This CDR3 comprises 14 residues. The CDR3 spells CASSLFSDSYEQYF. CDR3 DNA sequence: TGTGCCAGCAGCTTATTTAGCGACTCCTACGAGCAGTACTTC.

This chain uses TRBV7-9 with TRBJ2-7, with a tentative D call TRBD1 (7 bases). The CDR3 contains 16 residues. Germline CDR1 reads SEHNR; CDR2 reads FQNEAQ (reference sequence). The germline V and J ends were trimmed by 5 bases and 2 bases, with 19 bases remaining between them. The CDR3 region is CASSLGGGMSPYEQYF. The CDR3, as DNA: TGTGCCAGCAGCCTAGGGGGCGGGATGAGCCCCTACGAGCAGTACTTC. Using reference TRBV7-9 and TRBJ2-7 for the parts outside the CDR3, the full variable domain is DTGVSQNPRHKITKRGQNVTFRCDPISEHNRLYWYRQTLGQGPEFLTYFQNEAQLEKSRLLSDRFSAERPKGSFSTLEIQRTEQGDSAMYLCASSLGGGMSPYEQYFGPGTRLTVT.

The rearrangement joins TRBV7-9 to TRBJ2-7; D is possibly TRBD1 (5 bases). CDR1 and CDR2 from the germline V gene are SEHNR and FQNEAQ (reference sequence). This CDR3 has 14 amino acids. V lost 1 base and J 4 bases, leaving 11 bases between the germline ends. The CDR3 DNA follows: TGTGCCAGCAGCTTAGTAGGGGCTTTATACGAGCAGTACTTC. It translates to CASSLVGALYEQYF.

The V call is TRBV30, the J call TRBJ1-1, with TRBD1 as a possible D gene (5 bases). The CDR3 is 13 residues long. With 5 bases removed from V and 7 bases from J, the gap between germline ends came to 17 bases. Germline CDR1 GTSNPN, CDR2 SVGIG (reference sequence). CDR3 region: CAWETGLGDEAFF. CDR3 coding DNA: TGTGCCTGGGAAACAGGTTTAGGGGATGAAGCTTTCTTT.